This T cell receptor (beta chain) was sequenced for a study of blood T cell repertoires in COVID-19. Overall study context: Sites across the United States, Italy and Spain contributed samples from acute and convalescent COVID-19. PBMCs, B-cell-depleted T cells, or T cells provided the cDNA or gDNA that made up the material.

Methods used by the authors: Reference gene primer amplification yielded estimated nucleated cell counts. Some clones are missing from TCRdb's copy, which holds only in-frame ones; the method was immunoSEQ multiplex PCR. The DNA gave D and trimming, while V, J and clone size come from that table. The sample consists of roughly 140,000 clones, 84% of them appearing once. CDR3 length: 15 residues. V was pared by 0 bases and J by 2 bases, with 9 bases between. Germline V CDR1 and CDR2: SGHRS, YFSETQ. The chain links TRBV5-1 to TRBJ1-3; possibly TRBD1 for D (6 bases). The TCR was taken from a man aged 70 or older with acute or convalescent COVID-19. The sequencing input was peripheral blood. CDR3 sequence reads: CASSLGSGAGNTIYF. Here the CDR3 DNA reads TGCGCCAGCAGCTTGGGATCAGGGGCTGGAAACACCATATATTTT.